One sample yielded the 14 T cell receptor beta chains listed below, sequenced in a study of T cell repertoires in cytomegalovirus infection. MiXCR, applied by TCRdb to the reads, yields one record per CDR3 protein. Here the sample spans approximately 260,000 distinct CDR3 sequences, less than 25% being singletons. Which antigens these TCRs recognize remains unknown. Source: cultured PBMCs, taken from culture after CMV antigen stimulation. These receptors were obtained from a human donor in good health (CMV status not recorded). Some clones in this sample may be carry-over from other donors' samples.

This clonotype was observed a handful of times. J is TRBJ1-5 and V is TRBV4-1; 7 bases match TRBD1. The CDR3 contains 15 residues. From germline, CDR1 is MGHRA and CDR2 YSYEKL. V lost 1 base to trimming and J lost 9 bases; unmatched junction nucleotides: 9. CDR3 residues: CASSQGQGPRGPQHF. CDR3 bases: TGCGCCAGCAGCCAAGGACAGGGACCAAGAGGGCCCCAGCATTTT.

This chain joins TRBV4-2 and TRBJ2-5; D possibly uses TRBD1 or TRBD2 (7 bases each). The CDR3 spans 17 residues. The germline gives CDR1 LGHNA, CDR2 YNFKEQ. The germline V and J ends were trimmed by 3 bases and 6 bases, with 23 bases remaining between them. CDR3 nucleotides: TGTGCCAGCAGCCAGGGGCCGCCAGGGGGAGGGGAGAAGACCCAGTACTTC. Its translation: CASSQGPPGGGEKTQYF.

This chain connects TRBV6-1 to TRBJ2-1, with D perhaps matching TRBD1 (6 bases). V lost 6 bases and J 10 bases, leaving 19 bases between the germline ends. The CDR3 is made up of 14 amino acids. The germline gives CDR1 MNHNS, CDR2 SASEGT. CDR3 loop: CASRSLTGYGEQFF. The CDR3 region has the DNA TGTGCCAGCAGGAGTCTTACAGGGTACGGCGAGCAGTTCTTC.

J is TRBJ2-5 and V is TRBV4-1; D unresolved. The V gene's germline CDR1 is MGHRA and CDR2 YSYEKL. Trimming left V 0 bases short and J 2 bases short, with 10 bases between. The CDR3 is 15 amino acids. The CDR3 DNA reads TGCGCCAGCAGCCAAGATAGGGCTCCACAAGAGACCCAGTACTTC. Protein product: CASSQDRAPQETQYF.

The CDR3 region has the DNA TGTGCCAGCAGGGGAGCGGGACAGGGCTATGGCTACACCTTC. It yields the protein CASRGAGQGYGYTF. The chain has TRBV25-1 and TRBJ1-2; 9 bases align to TRBD1. The CDR3 consists of 14 residues. CDR1 and CDR2 (germline): MGHDK, SYGVNS. After removal of 6 bases from V and 4 bases from J, the junction contained 6 bases not matched to a gene.

The chain has TRBV6-2 or TRBV6-3 and TRBJ2-1; no clear D gene. CDR1 is MNHEY, CDR2 SVGEGT, per germline. This CDR3 is 12 amino acids long. Trimming took 5 bases from V and 6 from J, leaving 8 bases between them. The CDR3 region is CASSQWINEQFF. CDR3 nucleotides: TGTGCCAGCAGTCAATGGATCAATGAGCAGTTCTTC.

This clonotype has just a few counts. This sequence joins TRBV28 and TRBJ1-6; D gene unclear. The CDR3 totals 15 residues. With 3 bases removed from V and 0 bases from J, the gap between germline ends came to 6 bases. CDR1 and CDR2 (germline): MDHEN, SYDVKM. CDR3: CASSLSPSYNSPLHF. Written as DNA, the CDR3 is TGTGCCAGCAGTTTGAGCCCCTCCTATAATTCACCCCTCCACTTT.

The chain combines TRBV20-1 with TRBJ1-4; 8 positions match TRBD1. CDR3 length: 17 amino acids. Germline V gene data show CDR1 as DFQATT and CDR2 as SNEGSKA (reference sequence). V lost 6 bases and J lost 0; bases outside the gene matches: 12. CDR3 in amino acids: CSAPSGTGLATNEKLFF. As DNA, the CDR3 is TGCAGTGCCCCGTCCGGGACAGGACTTGCAACTAATGAAAAACTGTTTTTT.

The chain has TRBV6-2 or TRBV6-3 and TRBJ1-1, with D possibly matching TRBD1 (6 bases). CDR3 length: 15 amino acids. Trimming stripped 2 bases from V and 1 base from J, with 11 bases between. The germline CDR1 and CDR2 sequences are MNHEY and SVGEGT. CDR3 loop: CASSYVRTANTEAFF. The CDR3, as DNA: TGTGCCAGCAGTTACGTTAGGACAGCGAACACTGAAGCTTTCTTT.

This clonotype was seen more than once but under ten times. The chain uses TRBV6-2 or TRBV6-3 and TRBJ1-6; TRBD1 matches 7 bases. The V gene's germline CDR1 is MNHEY and CDR2 SVGEGT. J gave up 7 bases and V 6 bases, and 9 bases lay outside the gene matches. This CDR3 spans 15 amino acids. For the CDR3, the DNA is TGTGCCAGCAGCCCCGGGACAGCGAAAAATTCACCCCTCCACTTT. This sequence encodes CASSPGTAKNSPLHF.

This clonotype showed up many times. CDR3 residues: CASSLGDTTNYGYTF. The CDR3 nucleotides are TGCGCCAGCAGCTTGGGGGACACAACTAACTATGGCTACACCTTC. This chain uses TRBV5-1 with TRBJ1-2, with a possible D match to TRBD1 (6 bases). V was shortened by 0 bases and J by 0 bases, with 9 bases between the two germline ends. CDR1 and CDR2 (germline): SGHRS, YFSETQ. The CDR3 consists of 15 residues.

There are many counts of this clonotype. The rearrangement links TRBV7-2 to TRBJ1-4; no clear D gene. The CDR3 runs 12 residues. Germline V gives CDR1 SGHTA, CDR2 FQGNSA. The ends were cut back, 5 bases at V and 7 bases at J, with 8 bases in the middle. CDR3 nucleotide sequence: TGTGCCAGCAGCCTTCCGCTTGAAAAACTGTTTTTT. The encoded protein is CASSLPLEKLFF.

The rearrangement links TRBV7-9 to TRBJ2-2; 8 bases are a match to TRBD1. The length of the CDR3 is 18 residues. J gave up 4 bases and V 2 bases, and 12 bases lay outside the gene matches. The germline V gene encodes CDR1 SEHNR and CDR2 FQNEAQ (reference sequence). DNA for the CDR3: TGTGCCAGCAGCTTAACACCGGGACAGGCTTATGCCACCGGGGAGCTGTTTTTT. This encodes CASSLTPGQAYATGELFF.

This clonotype turned up a few times. This chain links TRBV27 with TRBJ2-1, with 13 nucleotides matching TRBD2. J gave up 6 bases and V 6 bases, and 5 bases lay outside the gene matches. In germline, CDR1 is MNHEY, CDR2 SMNVEV (reference sequence). CDR3 length: 15 amino acids. CDR3 DNA: TGTGCCAGCAGCGGACTAGCGGGAGCCTCCAATGAGCAGTTCTTC. It encodes CASSGLAGASNEQFF.